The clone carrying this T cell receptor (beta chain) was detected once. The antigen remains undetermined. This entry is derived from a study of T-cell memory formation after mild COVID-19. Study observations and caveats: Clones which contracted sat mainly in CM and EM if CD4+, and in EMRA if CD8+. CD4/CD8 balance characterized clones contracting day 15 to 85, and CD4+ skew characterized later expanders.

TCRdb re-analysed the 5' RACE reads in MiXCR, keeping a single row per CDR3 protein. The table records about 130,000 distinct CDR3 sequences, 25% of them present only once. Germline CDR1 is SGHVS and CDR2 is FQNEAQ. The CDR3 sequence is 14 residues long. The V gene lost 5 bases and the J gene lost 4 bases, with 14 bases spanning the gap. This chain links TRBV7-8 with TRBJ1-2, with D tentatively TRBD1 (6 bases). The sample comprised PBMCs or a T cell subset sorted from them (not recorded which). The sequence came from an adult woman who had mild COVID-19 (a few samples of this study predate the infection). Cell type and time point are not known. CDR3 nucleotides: TGTGCCAGCAGCCCCACAGGGCGCGGCTATGGCTACACCTTC. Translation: CASSPTGRGYGYTF.